What follows are 27 T cell receptor beta chains derived from one specimen sequenced in a study of STAT5B mutations in CD4+ large granular lymphocyte leukemia. Sequencing was performed with immunoSEQ multiplex PCR; in TCRdb, only in-frame clones are kept and a portion is missing. The data show around 10,000 clones, with approximately 83% seen just once and roughly 68% held by the top ten. Sequenced: PBMCs. The receptors were gathered from a man in his sixties with CD4+ T-cell large granular lymphocyte leukemia.

This clone was recorded a few times. This chain joins TRBV6-5 and TRBJ1-1; D gene ambiguous. The V and J ends lost 5 bases and 2 bases respectively, with 3 bases between them. Germline V gene data show CDR1 as MNHEY and CDR2 as SVGAGI. The CDR3 length is 11 residues. Here the CDR3 DNA reads TGTGCCAGCAGTACCAACACTGAAGCTTTCTTT. As protein: CASSTNTEAFF.

The rearrangement joins TRBV4-2 to TRBJ1-5; D is ambiguous. V was cut by 1 base and J by 1 base, with 11 bases left in between. Germline values: CDR1 LGHNA, CDR2 YNFKEQ. The CDR3 has 16 residues. CDR3 coding DNA: TGTGCCAGCAGCCAAGGTCTGGCAGAGAGCAATCAGCCCCAGCATTTT. This encodes CASSQGLAESNQPQHF.

The chain has TRBV11-2 and TRBJ2-3; 10 nucleotides line up with TRBD2. Looked up from germline, CDR1 is SGHAT and CDR2 is FQNNGV. CDR3 length equals 15 residues. With 5 bases clipped from V and 1 base from J, the junction kept 3 bases outside the gene matches. CDR3 region: CASSPAGGGTDTQYF. The CDR3 DNA sequence: TGTGCCAGCAGCCCAGCGGGAGGGGGCACAGATACGCAGTATTTT.

V usage is TRBV10-3 and J usage is TRBJ2-5, with 12 positions matching TRBD2. The length of the CDR3 is 14 residues. Germline CDR1 and CDR2: ENHRY and SYGVKD. Unmatched junction bases numbered 4, after V lost 10 bases and J lost 1 base. In DNA form, the CDR3 reads TGTGCCACGGGACTAGCGGGCCCCCAAGAGACCCAGTACTTC. It specifies CATGLAGPQETQYF.

The chain combines TRBV4-3 with TRBJ1-2; D possibly corresponds to TRBD1 (5 bases). CDR1 LGHNA and CDR2 YSLEER come from the germline V gene. The CDR3 extends over 15 amino acids. With 3 bases removed from V and 8 bases from J, the gap between germline ends came to 19 bases. Here the CDR3 reads CASSHTQVGAGGYTF. The CDR3 DNA follows: TGCGCCAGCAGCCACACTCAGGTCGGGGCGGGGGGCTACACCTTC.

The V gene is TRBV11-3, the J gene TRBJ2-1; 12 nucleotides match TRBD2. Germline V gives CDR1 SGHNT, CDR2 YENEEA. This CDR3 spans 14 amino acids. The V segment lost 5 bases and the J segment 7 bases; nucleotides outside the gene matches: 3. As DNA, the CDR3 is TGTGCCAGCAGCCGACTAGCGGGAGTAAATGAGCAGTTCTTC. This translates into CASSRLAGVNEQFF. Looking up the rest from reference TRBV11-3 and TRBJ2-1 gives the full variable domain: EAGVVQSPRYKIIEKKQPVAFWCNPISGHNTLYWYLQNLGQGPELLIRYENEEAVDDSQLPKDRFSAERLKGVDSTLKIQPAELGDSAVYLCASSRLAGVNEQFFGPGTRLTVL.

The V gene is TRBV6-1, the J gene TRBJ2-7, with D possibly matching TRBD1 (5 bases). Looked up from germline, CDR1 is MNHNS and CDR2 is SASEGT. The CDR3 loop spans 13 amino acids. Trimming cost V 8 bases and J 2 bases, with 13 bases left between them. Written as DNA, the CDR3 is TGTGCCAGCCTCACCTGGACACCCTACGAGCAGTACTTC. It encodes CASLTWTPYEQYF.

This chain joins TRBV7-2 and TRBJ2-3; 7 nucleotides agree with TRBD1. Germline CDR1 is SGHTA and CDR2 is FQGNSA. The CDR3 spans 15 residues. V shed 3 bases and J 6 bases; nucleotides not matched to a gene: 9. The CDR3 coding sequence is TGTGCCAGCAGCTTGAGGGGACAGACGTCGGATACGCAGTATTTT. Its protein is CASSLRGQTSDTQYF.

V is TRBV6-1 and J is TRBJ2-7, with D maybe TRBD1 (6 bases). V lost 4 bases, J lost 6 bases, and 28 bases lay in between. Germline CDR1 is MNHNS and CDR2 is SASEGT. The CDR3 runs 18 residues. CDR3 amino acids: CASSVLHISGTSSLEQYF. CDR3 bases: TGTGCCAGCAGTGTCCTTCACATTTCAGGGACAAGTTCCCTCGAGCAGTACTTC.

The rearrangement joins TRBV11-3 to TRBJ2-2, with D perhaps matching TRBD2 (6 bases). The CDR3 has 14 amino acids. Trimming pared 0 bases from V and 5 bases from J, leaving 7 bases between. The germline CDR1 and CDR2 sequences are SGHNT and YENEEA. The DNA for the CDR3 is TGTGCCAGCAGCTTAGATCGGGGGACCGGGGAGCTGTTTTTT. Amino acid sequence: CASSLDRGTGELFF.

The chain recombines TRBV19 with TRBJ1-5, with 9 bases aligning to TRBD1. Germline trimming cut 6 bases from V and 4 bases from J; bases unmatched to any gene: 7. Germline V gene sequence: CDR1 LNHDA, CDR2 SQIVND (reference sequence). The CDR3 extends over 15 amino acids. As DNA, the CDR3 is TGTGCCAGTAGGCGACCGACAGGGGGTAATCAGCCCCAGCATTTT. It is translated as CASRRPTGGNQPQHF.

This clone was counted only a few times. The CDR3 protein is CATTSSGRAYEQYF. The CDR3 DNA reads as TGTGCCACCACTTCGAGCGGGAGGGCCTACGAGCAGTACTTC. The gene calls are TRBV27 and TRBJ2-7; TRBD2 matches at 10 bases. The junction had 8 bases not matched to a gene; V was cut back by 10 bases and J by 2 bases. There are 14 residues in the CDR3. Germline CDR1 reads MNHEY; CDR2 reads SMNVEV (reference sequence).

The J gene is TRBJ2-2, the V gene TRBV7-8, with D hard to call. Trimming removed 2 bases from V and 2 bases from J, with 9 bases in between. This CDR3 region has 15 residues. Germline loops: CDR1 SGHVS, CDR2 FQNEAQ. The CDR3, as DNA: TGTGCCAGCAGCTTATATCAGCCAAACACCGGGGAGCTGTTTTTT. Translation: CASSLYQPNTGELFF.

The rearrangement joins TRBV27 to TRBJ1-5; possibly TRBD1 for D (5 bases). CDR3 length: 15 residues. Trimming left V 9 bases short and J 3 bases short, with 18 bases between. Germline V lookup: CDR1 MNHEY, CDR2 SMNVEV (reference sequence). CDR3 nucleotides: TGTGCCAGTACTTATTCCGGGGCTACCAATCAGCCCCAGCATTTT. As protein: CASTYSGATNQPQHF.

For the CDR3, the DNA is TGTGCCAGCAGCTTGGCCGGAGATATGGGCTACACCTTC. Its protein is CASSLAGDMGYTF. The V and J genes are TRBV5-5 and TRBJ1-2; the D is unclear. With 0 bases removed from V and 8 bases from J, the gap between germline ends came to 11 bases. The CDR3 has 13 amino acids. Per germline, CDR1 SGHKS and CDR2 YYEKEE (reference sequence). Together with reference TRBV5-5 and TRBJ1-2, the CDR3 gives the full variable domain: DAGVTQSPTHLIKTRGQQVTLRCSPISGHKSVSWYQQVLGQGPQFIFQYYEKEERGRGNFPDRFSARQFPNYSSELNVNALLLGDSALYLCASSLAGDMGYTFGSGTRLTVV.

The J gene is TRBJ1-5, the V gene TRBV4-1, with D hard to call. The CDR3 length is 16 residues. Germline V gene sequence: CDR1 MGHRA, CDR2 YSYEKL. V lost 1 base, J lost 4 bases, and 14 bases lay in between. Here the CDR3 reads CASSQADGLANQPQHF. The DNA of the CDR3 is TGCGCCAGCAGCCAAGCGGACGGATTAGCAAATCAGCCCCAGCATTTT.

This sequence joins TRBV11-1 and TRBJ2-3; possibly TRBD1 or TRBD2 for D (5 bases each). Germline CDR1 is SGHAT and CDR2 is FQDESV (reference sequence). The CDR3 runs to 17 residues. The V end lost 0 bases, the J end lost 0 bases, and 13 bases lay between the germline ends. CDR3 amino acids: CASSLARGGSSTDTQYF. CDR3 sequence (DNA): TGTGCCAGCAGCTTAGCGCGTGGGGGTTCTAGCACAGATACGCAGTATTTT.

This sequence joins TRBV19 and TRBJ1-5; 8 bases are a match to TRBD1. The germline CDR1 and CDR2 sequences are LNHDA and SQIVND (reference sequence). V shed 9 bases and J 1 base; nucleotides not matched to a gene: 5. There are 14 residues in the CDR3. This chain's CDR3 is CASQQGASNQPQHF. The CDR3 nucleotides read TGTGCCAGCCAGCAGGGGGCCAGCAATCAGCCCCAGCATTTT.

The rearrangement links TRBV6-5 to TRBJ2-7; possibly TRBD1 for D (6 bases). V was pared by 3 bases and J by 2 bases, with 14 bases between. The CDR3 is 15 residues long. Germline V gene data show CDR1 as MNHEY and CDR2 as SVGAGI. The CDR3 loop is CASSYKYPGAYEQYF. The CDR3, as DNA: TGTGCCAGCAGTTATAAGTACCCAGGGGCCTACGAGCAGTACTTC.

This chain links TRBV28 with TRBJ2-7, with D possibly matching TRBD1 (6 bases). This CDR3 is 16 amino acids long. CDR1 is MDHEN and CDR2 is SYDVKM in the germline V gene. Trimming shortened V by 2 bases and J by 3 bases, and 17 bases separated the two germline ends. The DNA of the CDR3 is TGTGCCAGCAGTTTAAACCCCCCGGGACACTTCTACGAGCAGTACTTC. Protein sequence: CASSLNPPGHFYEQYF.

The chain joins TRBV30 to TRBJ2-7, with D possibly called TRBD1 or TRBD2 (6 bases each). Germline V gives CDR1 GTSNPN, CDR2 SVGIG (reference sequence). The CDR3 loop spans 13 amino acids. With 3 bases removed from V and 9 bases from J, the gap between germline ends came to 18 bases. The CDR3 region is CAWSSVGGGLQYF. CDR3 nucleotide sequence: TGTGCCTGGAGCTCAGTTGGAGGGGGATTGCAGTACTTC.

This clone was seen only once. The chain has TRBV5-1 and TRBJ2-7; 10 nucleotides agree with TRBD2. Looked up from germline, CDR1 is SGHRS and CDR2 is YFSETQ. J lost 3 bases, V lost 0 bases, and 6 bases had no gene match. This CDR3 is 16 amino acids long. The CDR3: CASSLEWSSGSYEQYF. CDR3 nucleotides: TGCGCCAGCAGCTTGGAGTGGTCTAGCGGGAGCTACGAGCAGTACTTC.

The rearrangement joins TRBV27 to TRBJ2-7, with 8 bases that match TRBD2. This CDR3 has 18 residues. V was pared by 3 bases and J by 5 bases, with 18 bases of the junction left unmatched. Germline CDR1 and CDR2: MNHEY and SMNVEV (reference sequence). CDR3 sequence (DNA): TGTGCCAGCAGTTTCATTCGAAATCGGGAGGGCCCGTACAACGAGCAGTACTTC. Translating gives CASSFIRNREGPYNEQYF.

This clone came up once. The rearrangement joins TRBV18 to TRBJ2-1; 9 bases are a match to TRBD1. The CDR3 runs 14 residues. Germline CDR1 reads KGHSH; CDR2 reads LQKENI. With 5 bases clipped from V and 7 bases from J, the junction kept 6 bases outside the gene matches. Written as DNA, the CDR3 is TGTGCCAGCTCAGATCCGGACAGGGGTAATGAGCAGTTCTTC. Residues: CASSDPDRGNEQFF.

The chain combines TRBV27 with TRBJ2-3, with a tentative D call TRBD1 (5 bases). The CDR3 consists of 14 residues. Trimming removed 10 bases at V and 4 bases at J, with 18 bases between. Germline-derived CDR1 and CDR2 are MNHEY and SMNVEV (reference sequence). DNA for the CDR3: TGTGCCATCCGAGACAGACAGAAACCAGATACGCAGTATTTT. Its translation: CAIRDRQKPDTQYF.

This chain connects TRBV7-8 to TRBJ2-1; D remains ambiguous. Germline V gene lookup returns CDR1 SGHVS and CDR2 FQNEAQ. The length of the CDR3 is 16 residues. The ends were cut back, 6 bases at V and 6 bases at J, with 21 bases in the middle. The DNA of the CDR3 is TGTGCCAGCAGGCCATTAGACATCTCTAAGGGCAATGAGCAGTTCTTC. Its translation is CASRPLDISKGNEQFF. Filled out from reference TRBV7-8 and TRBJ2-1, the complete variable domain reads GAGVSQSPRYKVAKRGQDVALRCDPISGHVSLFWYQQALGQGPEFLTYFQNEAQLDKSGLPSDRFFAERPEGSVSTLKIQRTQQEDSAVYLCASRPLDISKGNEQFFGPGTRLTVL.

About this clone: The junction shows a germline mismatch at one end, possibly a read error. The V gene is TRBV13, the J gene TRBJ1-4, with D perhaps matching TRBD1 (6 bases). Germline lookup yields CDR1 PRHDT and CDR2 FYEKMQ (reference sequence). The CDR3 sequence is 15 residues long. The CDR3 loop reads CASSLGQTTNEKLFF. The CDR3 nucleotides are TGTGCCAGCAGCCTAGGACAGACTACTAATGAAAAACTGTTTTTT.